The rows below give T cell receptor beta chains drawn from one sample of a study of blood T cell repertoires in COVID-19. TCRdb keeps only in-frame clones here, not all; method: immunoSEQ multiplex PCR. The table records tens of thousands of clones, about two thirds of them present only once. Sequencing used peripheral blood. These receptor sequences come from a human donor in a cohort sampled during active COVID-19. CDR3s include the opening cysteine and the closing phenylalanine or tryptophan. The D gene is left open where the match is weak. Clone size is stated in some rows and not others, as once, few, many or a class when expanded.

J gene: TRBJ1-2
V gene: TRBV7-2
clone size: NA
D gene: TRBD1
CDR3 protein: CASSPRTGEGGYTF
CDR3 DNA: TGTGCCAGCAGCCCCCGGACAGGGGAAGGCGGCTACACCTTC

J gene: TRBJ1-5
V gene: TRBV5-6
clone size: NA
D gene: TRBD1
CDR3 protein: CASSWGQGFFQPQHF
CDR3 DNA: TGTGCCAGCAGCTGGGGACAGGGTTTCTTTCAGCCCCAGCATTTT

J gene: TRBJ1-5
V gene: TRBV6-2/TRBV6-3
clone size: NA
D gene: NA
CDR3 protein: CASSPSSGGNQPQHF
CDR3 DNA: TGTGCCAGCAGCCCGTCCTCGGGAGGAAATCAGCCCCAGCATTTT

J gene: TRBJ2-7
V gene: TRBV2
clone size: NA
D gene: TRBD2
CDR3 protein: CASISGGAIPEQYF
CDR3 DNA: TGTGCCAGCATCAGCGGGGGGGCGATTCCCGAGCAGTACTTC

J gene: TRBJ2-7
V gene: TRBV23-1
clone size: NA
D gene: TRBD1
CDR3 protein: CASSHPPDRGFKSEQYF
CDR3 DNA: TGCGCCAGCAGTCACCCCCCGGACAGGGGGTTTAAGTCCGAGCAGTACTTC

J gene: TRBJ2-2
V gene: TRBV11-2
clone size: NA
D gene: TRBD2
CDR3 protein: CASSWTSGSTGELFF
CDR3 DNA: TGTGCCAGCAGCTGGACTAGCGGGAGCACCGGGGAGCTGTTTTTT

J gene: TRBJ2-5
V gene: TRBV4-3
clone size: NA
D gene: TRBD2
CDR3 protein: CASSQGLAGQETQYF
CDR3 DNA: TGCGCCAGCAGCCAAGGATTAGCGGGGCAAGAGACCCAGTACTTC

J gene: TRBJ2-1
V gene: TRBV7-3
clone size: NA
D gene: TRBD2
CDR3 protein: CASSLYAGGYNEQFF
CDR3 DNA: TGTGCCAGCAGCTTATATGCGGGAGGTTACAATGAGCAGTTCTTC

J gene: TRBJ2-2
V gene: TRBV5-1
clone size: NA
D gene: TRBD2
CDR3 protein: CASSQNPLAGGDTGELFF
CDR3 DNA: TGCGCCAGCAGCCAAAACCCTCTAGCGGGAGGGGACACCGGGGAGCTGTTTTTT

J gene: TRBJ2-5
V gene: TRBV5-1
clone size: NA
D gene: TRBD1
CDR3 protein: CASSPPSGGWETQYF
CDR3 DNA: TGCGCCAGCAGCCCCCCCTCAGGGGGCTGGGAGACCCAGTACTTC

J gene: TRBJ2-5
V gene: TRBV7-6
clone size: NA
D gene: TRBD1
CDR3 protein: CASSVAPDRGRETQYF
CDR3 DNA: TGTGCCAGCAGTGTAGCGCCCGACAGGGGGAGGGAGACCCAGTACTTC

J gene: TRBJ1-6
V gene: TRBV28
clone size: NA
D gene: NA
CDR3 protein: CASSLHRRNSPLHF
CDR3 DNA: TGTGCCAGCAGTTTACATAGGAGGAATTCACCCCTCCACTTT

J gene: TRBJ2-1
V gene: TRBV9
clone size: NA
D gene: TRBD2
CDR3 protein: CASSVDPSGYNEQFF
CDR3 DNA: TGTGCCAGCAGCGTAGACCCTAGCGGTTACAATGAGCAGTTCTTC

J gene: TRBJ1-3
V gene: TRBV3-1/TRBV3-2
clone size: NA
D gene: NA
CDR3 protein: CASSQDTGTGNTIYF
CDR3 DNA: TGTGCCAGCAGCCAAGATACCGGGACTGGAAACACCATATATTTT

J gene: TRBJ2-5
V gene: TRBV12-5
clone size: NA
D gene: NA
CDR3 protein: CASGLSAGETQYF
CDR3 DNA: TGTGCTAGTGGTTTGTCAGCCGGGGAGACCCAGTACTTC

J gene: TRBJ2-1
V gene: TRBV11-1
clone size: few
D gene: TRBD2
CDR3 protein: CASSLVMGRDEQFF
CDR3 DNA: TGTGCCAGCAGCTTAGTTATGGGGAGGGATGAGCAGTTCTTC

J gene: TRBJ2-7
V gene: TRBV3-1/TRBV3-2
clone size: NA
D gene: TRBD2
CDR3 protein: CASSPRTRGTSYEQYF
CDR3 DNA: TGTGCCAGCAGCCCGCGGACTAGAGGGACCTCCTACGAGCAGTACTTC

J gene: TRBJ2-7
V gene: TRBV28
clone size: NA
D gene: NA
CDR3 protein: CASRSLGGEVFGEQYF
CDR3 DNA: TGTGCCAGCAGATCCCTAGGGGGGGAGGTTTTTGGCGAGCAGTACTTC

J gene: TRBJ2-6
V gene: TRBV28
clone size: NA
D gene: TRBD2
CDR3 protein: CASSPAGGPFTSGANVLTF
CDR3 DNA: TGTGCCAGCAGTCCTGCGGGAGGACCTTTCACCTCTGGGGCCAACGTCCTGACTTTC

J gene: TRBJ2-1
V gene: TRBV11-1
clone size: few
D gene: NA
CDR3 protein: CASSFGMRDEQFF
CDR3 DNA: TGTGCCAGCAGCTTCGGGATGCGTGATGAGCAGTTCTTC

J gene: TRBJ1-2
V gene: TRBV21-1
clone size: NA
D gene: NA
CDR3 protein: CAINNPPETDLWSYTF
CDR3 DNA: TGTGCCATCAATAACCCTCCCGAGACAGATTTATGGAGCTACACCTTC

J gene: TRBJ2-2
V gene: TRBV7-9
clone size: NA
D gene: TRBD1
CDR3 protein: CASSLDIGQEPTGELFF
CDR3 DNA: TGTGCCAGCAGCCTCGACATAGGACAGGAACCTACCGGGGAGCTGTTTTTT

J gene: TRBJ1-6
V gene: TRBV5-1
clone size: once
D gene: NA
CDR3 protein: CASSYGQINSPLHF
CDR3 DNA: TGCGCCAGCAGCTACGGACAGATTAATTCACCCCTCCACTTT

J gene: TRBJ2-2
V gene: TRBV7-6
clone size: NA
D gene: TRBD1
CDR3 protein: CASSPTGVGELFF
CDR3 DNA: TGTGCCAGCAGCCCAACAGGGGTCGGGGAGCTGTTTTTT

J gene: TRBJ2-3
V gene: TRBV28
clone size: few
D gene: TRBD2
CDR3 protein: CASSQGTSGRVSTDTQYF
CDR3 DNA: TGTGCCAGCAGTCAGGGGACTAGCGGGAGGGTTAGCACAGATACGCAGTATTTT

J gene: TRBJ2-3
V gene: TRBV27
clone size: NA
D gene: NA
CDR3 protein: CASSFLGGDTDTQYF
CDR3 DNA: TGTGCCAGCAGTTTCTTGGGCGGGGACACAGATACGCAGTATTTT

J gene: TRBJ2-5
V gene: TRBV5-1
clone size: NA
D gene: TRBD2
CDR3 protein: CASSMLGRGARETQYF
CDR3 DNA: TGCGCCAGCAGCATGCTTGGGCGGGGGGCTCGGGAGACCCAGTACTTC

J gene: TRBJ2-6
V gene: TRBV5-4
clone size: NA
D gene: NA
CDR3 protein: CASSYYRAAHSGANVLTF
CDR3 DNA: TGTGCCAGCAGCTACTACAGGGCTGCCCACTCTGGGGCCAACGTCCTGACTTTC

J gene: TRBJ1-2
V gene: TRBV4-3
clone size: NA
D gene: NA
CDR3 protein: CASSQGKGTNYGYTF
CDR3 DNA: TGCGCCAGCAGCCAAGGAAAGGGGACTAACTATGGCTACACCTTC

J gene: TRBJ2-7
V gene: TRBV30
clone size: NA
D gene: NA
CDR3 protein: CAWSVQAPDYEQYF
CDR3 DNA: TGTGCCTGGAGTGTACAGGCTCCCGACTACGAGCAGTACTTC

J gene: TRBJ2-1
V gene: TRBV6-1
clone size: NA
D gene: TRBD1
CDR3 protein: CASSERTGKLDEQFF
CDR3 DNA: TGTGCCAGCAGTGAAAGGACAGGGAAACTCGATGAGCAGTTCTTC

J gene: TRBJ1-4
V gene: TRBV4-3
clone size: NA
D gene: NA
CDR3 protein: CASSPSSAGNEKLFF
CDR3 DNA: TGCGCCAGCAGCCCTTCCAGTGCCGGGAATGAAAAACTGTTTTTT

J gene: TRBJ1-4
V gene: TRBV5-4
clone size: few
D gene: TRBD1
CDR3 protein: CASSLKGARYEKLFF
CDR3 DNA: TGTGCCAGCAGCTTGAAGGGGGCGCGGTATGAAAAACTGTTTTTT

J gene: TRBJ1-4
V gene: TRBV2
clone size: medium-sized
D gene: NA
CDR3 protein: CASSYPQGLNEKLFF
CDR3 DNA: TGTGCCAGCAGTTACCCCCAGGGTCTCAATGAAAAACTGTTTTTT

J gene: TRBJ2-2
V gene: TRBV7-2
clone size: large
D gene: NA
CDR3 protein: CASSFQIGELFF
CDR3 DNA: TGTGCCAGCAGCTTCCAGATCGGGGAGCTGTTTTTT

J gene: TRBJ1-1
V gene: TRBV2
clone size: NA
D gene: NA
CDR3 protein: CASSEEGRSAFF
CDR3 DNA: TGTGCCAGCAGTGAAGAAGGGAGATCAGCTTTCTTT

J gene: TRBJ2-3
V gene: TRBV5-1
clone size: NA
D gene: NA
CDR3 protein: CASSPRDTGTDTQYF
CDR3 DNA: TGCGCCAGCAGCCCTAGGGACACGGGCACAGATACGCAGTATTTT

J gene: TRBJ2-1
V gene: TRBV7-9
clone size: NA
D gene: NA
CDR3 protein: CASSLDGRSYNEQFF
CDR3 DNA: TGTGCCAGCAGCTTAGACGGGAGATCCTACAATGAGCAGTTCTTC

J gene: TRBJ1-4
V gene: TRBV5-1
clone size: NA
D gene: NA
CDR3 protein: CASTIGDGSDEKLFF
CDR3 DNA: TGCGCCAGCACGATCGGGGATGGTTCGGATGAAAAACTGTTTTTT

J gene: TRBJ2-1
V gene: TRBV28
clone size: NA
D gene: TRBD2
CDR3 protein: CASNPGLASYNEQFF
CDR3 DNA: TGTGCCAGCAACCCGGGACTAGCGTCGTACAATGAGCAGTTCTTC

J gene: TRBJ1-1
V gene: TRBV18
clone size: NA
D gene: NA
CDR3 protein: CASSPLPGLRSNTEAFF
CDR3 DNA: TGTGCCAGCTCACCACTCCCTGGCCTGAGGTCGAACACTGAAGCTTTCTTT

J gene: TRBJ2-5
V gene: TRBV2
clone size: once
D gene: TRBD2
CDR3 protein: CASSELAGTQETQYF
CDR3 DNA: TGTGCCAGCAGTGAACTAGCGGGAACCCAAGAGACCCAGTACTTC

J gene: TRBJ2-7
V gene: TRBV4-1
clone size: NA
D gene: TRBD1
CDR3 protein: CASSLTGDRTYEQYF
CDR3 DNA: TGCGCCAGCAGCCTCACCGGGGACAGGACCTACGAGCAGTACTTC

J gene: TRBJ2-5
V gene: TRBV7-9
clone size: NA
D gene: TRBD1
CDR3 protein: CASSRGTGGGETQYF
CDR3 DNA: TGTGCCAGCAGCAGGGGGACAGGGGGCGGAGAGACCCAGTACTTC

J gene: TRBJ2-5
V gene: TRBV10-3
clone size: NA
D gene: TRBD2
CDR3 protein: CAISESRLAGGLFQETQYF
CDR3 DNA: TGTGCCATCAGTGAGTCGAGACTAGCGGGAGGGCTCTTCCAAGAGACCCAGTACTTC